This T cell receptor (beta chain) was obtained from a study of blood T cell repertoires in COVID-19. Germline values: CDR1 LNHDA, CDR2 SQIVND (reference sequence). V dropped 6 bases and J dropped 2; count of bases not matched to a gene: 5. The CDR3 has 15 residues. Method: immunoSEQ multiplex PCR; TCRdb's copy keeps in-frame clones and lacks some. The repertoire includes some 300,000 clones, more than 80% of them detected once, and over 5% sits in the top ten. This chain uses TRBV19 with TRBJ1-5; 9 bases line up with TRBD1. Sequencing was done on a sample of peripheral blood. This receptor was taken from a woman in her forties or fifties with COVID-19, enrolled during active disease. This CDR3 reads CASRQGAEGNQPQHF. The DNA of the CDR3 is TGTGCCAGTAGACAGGGGGCTGAAGGCAATCAGCCCCAGCATTTT.